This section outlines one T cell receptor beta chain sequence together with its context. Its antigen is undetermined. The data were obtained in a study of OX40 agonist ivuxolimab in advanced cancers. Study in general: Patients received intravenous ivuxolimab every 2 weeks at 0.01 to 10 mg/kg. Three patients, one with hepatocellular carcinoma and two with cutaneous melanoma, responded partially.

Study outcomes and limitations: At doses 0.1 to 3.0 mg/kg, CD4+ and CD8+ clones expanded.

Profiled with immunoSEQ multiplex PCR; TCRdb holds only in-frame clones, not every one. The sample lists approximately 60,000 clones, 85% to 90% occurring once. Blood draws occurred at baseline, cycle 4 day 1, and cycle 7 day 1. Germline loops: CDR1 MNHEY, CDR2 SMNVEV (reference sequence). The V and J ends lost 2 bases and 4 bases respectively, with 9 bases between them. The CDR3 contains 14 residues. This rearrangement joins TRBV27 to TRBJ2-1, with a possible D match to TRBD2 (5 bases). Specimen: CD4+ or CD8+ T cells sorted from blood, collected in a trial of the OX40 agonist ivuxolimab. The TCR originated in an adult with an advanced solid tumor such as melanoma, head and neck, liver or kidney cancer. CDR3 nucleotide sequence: TGTGCCAGCAGTTTACGGGGAGAGTACAATGAGCAGTTCTTC. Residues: CASSLRGEYNEQFF.